The 17 T cell receptor beta chains presented below share a single source sample, sequenced in a study of blood T cells in healthy people across ages. A second about 6 to 12 cycle PCR used barcoded and J-beta primers. One entry per CDR3 protein, called by TCRdb with MiXCR from the 5' RACE reads. The sample lists 1.4 million to 1.5 million distinct CDR3 sequences; 42% were seen once. Sequenced material: blood. Receptor source: a young woman in good health.

The J gene is TRBJ2-1, the V gene TRBV6-1, with 15 bases identical to TRBD2. Germline-derived CDR1 and CDR2 are MNHNS and SASEGT. The CDR3 is 16 amino acids. With V trimmed by 5 bases and J by 7 bases, 6 bases remained unmatched. DNA of the CDR3: TGTGCCAGCAGTACCCCCGGGACTAGCGGGAGGAATGAGCAGTTCTTC. Its translation is CASSTPGTSGRNEQFF.

The chain carries TRBV20-1 and TRBJ1-1; D is possibly TRBD1 (6 bases). The germline V gene encodes CDR1 DFQATT and CDR2 SNEGSKA (reference sequence). The ends were cut back, 1 base at V and 5 bases at J, with 14 bases in the middle. This CDR3 spans 14 amino acids. In DNA, the CDR3 is TGCAGTGCTAGAGCCCAGGGGCCAGGGACTGAAGCTTTCTTT. Encoded protein: CSARAQGPGTEAFF.

The chain joins TRBV5-1 to TRBJ2-3; perhaps TRBD2 as D (6 bases). CDR1 and CDR2 (germline): SGHRS, YFSETQ. The CDR3 runs to 16 residues. Deletions cut 3 bases from V and 4 bases from J, with 18 bases between. The DNA for the CDR3 is TGCGCCAGCAGCTCGGGCACCGGGGGAGCACCAGATACGCAGTATTTT. It translates to CASSSGTGGAPDTQYF.

This sequence joins TRBV27 and TRBJ1-2; 7 nucleotides match TRBD1. V lost 5 bases to trimming and J lost 1 base; unmatched junction nucleotides: 7. Germline V gene lookup returns CDR1 MNHEY and CDR2 SMNVEV (reference sequence). This CDR3 is 15 amino acids long. The CDR3 DNA reads as TGTGCCAGCAGTCACGGGGACAGAATTAACTATGGCTACACCTTC. This gives the protein CASSHGDRINYGYTF.

The J gene is TRBJ2-1, the V gene TRBV3-1; D is ambiguous. There are 16 residues in the CDR3. The V end lost 0 bases, the J end lost 5 bases, and 14 bases lay between the germline ends. Looked up from germline, CDR1 is LGHDT and CDR2 is YNNKEL (reference sequence). This CDR3 reads CASSQESRQNHNEQFF. The DNA of the CDR3 is TGTGCCAGCAGCCAAGAATCGCGACAAAATCACAATGAGCAGTTCTTC.

Details on this clonotype: An end of the junction differs from the germline gene, which may be a read error. The chain recombines TRBV4-1 with TRBJ1-1; no definite D call. Per germline, CDR1 MGHRA and CDR2 YSYEKL. The CDR3 is 13 residues long. CDR3 region: CASSPGRNAEAFF. The CDR3 DNA follows: TGCGCCAGCAGCCCGGGAAGGAACGCTGAAGCTTTCTTT.

For this clonotype: One junction end disagrees with the germline gene, perhaps due to a read error. The chain links TRBV10-3 to TRBJ1-2, with D hard to call. There are 15 residues in the CDR3. CDR1 is ENHRY, CDR2 SYGVKD, per germline. The CDR3 region is CAISEALGLNYGCTF. The DNA of the CDR3 is TGTGCCATCAGTGAGGCTTTGGGCCTTAACTATGGCTGCACCTTC.

Regarding this clonotype: At one end, the junction sequence differs from germline, possibly due to a read error. The chain couples TRBV2 to TRBJ2-3; D not resolved. This CDR3 has 11 residues. Germline V gene sequence: CDR1 SNHLY, CDR2 FYNNEI. The CDR3 region has the DNA TGTGCCATCAGTGCCGTTGATACGCAGTATTTT. This translates into CAISAVDTQYF. Drawing the rest from reference TRBV2 and TRBJ2-3, the complete variable domain is EPEVTQTPSHQVTQMGQEVILRCVPISNHLYFYWYRQILGQKVEFLVSFYNNEISEKSEIFDDQFSVERPDGSNFTLKIRSTKLEDSAMYFCAISAVDTQYFGPGTRLTVL.

The chain combines TRBV7-2 with TRBJ1-6; possibly TRBD1 for D (5 bases). CDR3 length: 16 residues. V was shortened by 2 bases and J by 0 bases, with 8 bases between the two germline ends. Germline CDR1 SGHTA, CDR2 FQGNSA. The CDR3 loop is CASSLSGASYNSPLHF. Written as DNA, the CDR3 is TGTGCCAGCAGCTTATCCGGGGCCTCCTATAATTCACCCCTCCACTTT. The variable domain in full, completed from reference TRBV7-2 and TRBJ1-6, reads GAGVSQSPSNKVTEKGKDVELRCDPISGHTALYWYRQSLGQGLEFLIYFQGNSAPDKSGLPSDRFSAERTGGSVSTLTIQRTQQEDSAVYLCASSLSGASYNSPLHFGNGTRLTVT.

The table lists this clonotype with many counts. The rearrangement links TRBV27 to TRBJ2-7, with 8 bases identical to TRBD2. The CDR3 is 16 amino acids. CDR1 and CDR2 from the germline V gene are MNHEY and SMNVEV (reference sequence). J gave up 0 bases and V 5 bases, and 9 bases lay outside the gene matches. The CDR3 DNA reads TGTGCCAGCAGTCCAACTAGCGGCCGAAGCTCCTACGAGCAGTACTTC. Translation: CASSPTSGRSSYEQYF.

The V call is TRBV29-1, the J call TRBJ2-2; no clear D. Germline values: CDR1 SQVTM, CDR2 ANQGSEA. Trimming took off 5 bases at V and 1 base at J, with 8 bases between the two ends. The CDR3 is made up of 13 amino acids. The CDR3 nucleotides are TGCAGCGTTTTGAAGCTGAACACCGGGGAGCTGTTTTTT. Its protein product is CSVLKLNTGELFF.

In its sample, this clonotype was seen once. The chain recombines TRBV2 with TRBJ2-1; 15 bases line up with TRBD2. V trimming: 6 bases; J trimming: 5 bases; junction bases outside the gene matches: 8. There are 17 residues in the CDR3. The V gene's germline CDR1 is SNHLY and CDR2 FYNNEI. CDR3: CASRRAGLAGGNNEQFF. CDR3 nucleotide sequence: TGTGCCAGCAGAAGGGCGGGACTAGCGGGAGGAAACAATGAGCAGTTCTTC.

This clonotype was counted a few times. The chain is built from TRBV7-9 and TRBJ2-7, with D possibly matching TRBD1 (5 bases). From germline, CDR1 is SEHNR and CDR2 FQNEAQ (reference sequence). The V end was cut by 2 bases, the J end by 5 bases, with 22 bases between. The CDR3 extends over 17 amino acids. Here the CDR3 DNA reads TGTGCCAGCAGCTTATATGTTGGGGCGAGGCCGGGTCACGAGCAGTACTTC. This gives the protein CASSLYVGARPGHEQYF. The complete variable domain, with remaining parts taken from reference TRBV7-9 and TRBJ2-7, reads DTGVSQNPRHKITKRGQNVTFRCDPISEHNRLYWYRQTLGQGPEFLTYFQNEAQLEKSRLLSDRFSAERPKGSFSTLEIQRTEQGDSAMYLCASSLYVGARPGHEQYFGPGTRLTVT.

This clonotype was observed a handful of times. The CDR3 coding sequence is TGCAGTCGCCGGACAGCCTACAATGAGCAGTTCTTC. It codes for CSRRTAYNEQFF. The V call is TRBV20-1, the J call TRBJ2-1; D possibly corresponds to TRBD1 (6 bases). Germline CDR1 is DFQATT and CDR2 is SNEGSKA (reference sequence). The V end was cut by 8 bases, the J end by 2 bases, with 10 bases between. This CDR3 spans 12 amino acids.

The chain has TRBV10-2 and TRBJ2-1; D is uncertain. Germline loops: CDR1 WSHSY, CDR2 SAAADI. Trimming stripped 3 bases from V and 3 bases from J, with 15 bases between. This CDR3 comprises 16 residues. CDR3 coding DNA: TGCGCCAGCAGTGATCCGGCGGATTGGCTCTACAATGAGCAGTTCTTC. Translating it yields CASSDPADWLYNEQFF.

The chain couples TRBV12-3 or TRBV12-4 to TRBJ2-3, with TRBD2 as a possible D gene (6 bases). Trimming cost V 1 base and J 7 bases, with 12 bases left between them. This CDR3 has 14 residues. The CDR3 loop is CASSLDGGRYTQYF. The CDR3 nucleotides read TGTGCCAGCAGTTTAGATGGGGGGAGATATACGCAGTATTTT.

This chain connects TRBV27 to TRBJ1-6; D uncertain. Germline V lookup: CDR1 MNHEY, CDR2 SMNVEV (reference sequence). Between the trimmed V and J ends, which lost 9 bases and 4 bases, there was a span of 16 bases. The CDR3 has 15 amino acids. The CDR3 here is CASSSAVGYNSPLHF. In nucleotides, the CDR3 is TGTGCCAGTTCGTCGGCGGTTGGTTATAATTCACCCCTCCACTTT.